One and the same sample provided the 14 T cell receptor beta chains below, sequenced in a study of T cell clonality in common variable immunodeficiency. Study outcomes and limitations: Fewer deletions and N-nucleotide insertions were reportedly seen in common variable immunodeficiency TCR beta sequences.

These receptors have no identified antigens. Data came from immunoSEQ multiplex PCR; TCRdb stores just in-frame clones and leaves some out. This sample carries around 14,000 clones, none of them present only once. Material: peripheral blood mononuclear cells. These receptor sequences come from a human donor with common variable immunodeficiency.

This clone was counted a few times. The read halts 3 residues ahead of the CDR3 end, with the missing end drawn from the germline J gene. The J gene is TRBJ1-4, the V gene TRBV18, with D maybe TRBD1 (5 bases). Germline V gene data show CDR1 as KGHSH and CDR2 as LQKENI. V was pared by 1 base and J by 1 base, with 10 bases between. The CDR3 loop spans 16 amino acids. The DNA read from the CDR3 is TGTGCCAGCTCACCACAGGACACGCGAACTAATGAAAAA. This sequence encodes CASSPQDTRTNEK. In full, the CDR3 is CASSPQDTRTNEKLFF.

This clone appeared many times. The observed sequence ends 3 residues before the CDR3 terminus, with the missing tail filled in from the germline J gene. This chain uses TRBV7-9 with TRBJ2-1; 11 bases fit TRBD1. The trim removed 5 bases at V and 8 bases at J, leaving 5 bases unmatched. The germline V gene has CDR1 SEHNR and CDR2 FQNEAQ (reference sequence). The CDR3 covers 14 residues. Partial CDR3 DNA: TGTGCCAGCAGCCGGGGACAGGGGGTCGATGAG. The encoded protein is CASSRGQGVDE. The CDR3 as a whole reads CASSRGQGVDEQFF.

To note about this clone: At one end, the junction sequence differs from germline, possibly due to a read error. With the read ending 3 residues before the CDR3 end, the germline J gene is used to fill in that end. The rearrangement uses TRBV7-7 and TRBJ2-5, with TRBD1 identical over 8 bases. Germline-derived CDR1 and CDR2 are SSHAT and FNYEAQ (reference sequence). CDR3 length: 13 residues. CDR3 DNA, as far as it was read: TGTGCTAGCAGCTGGGGACAGGAAGAGACC. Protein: CASSWGQEET. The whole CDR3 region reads CASSWGQEETQYF.

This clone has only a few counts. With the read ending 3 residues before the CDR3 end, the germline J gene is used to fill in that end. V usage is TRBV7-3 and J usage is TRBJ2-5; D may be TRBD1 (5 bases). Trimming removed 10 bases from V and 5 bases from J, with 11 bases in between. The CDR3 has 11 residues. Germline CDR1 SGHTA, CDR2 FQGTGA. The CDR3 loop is CATKGPETQYF. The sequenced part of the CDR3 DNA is TGTGCCACAAAGGGGCCTGAGACC. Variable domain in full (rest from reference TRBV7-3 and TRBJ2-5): GAGVSQTPSNKVTEKGKYVELRCDPISGHTALYWYRQSLGQGPEFLIYFQGTGAADDSGLPNDRFFAVRPEGSVSTLKIQRTERGDSAVYLCATKGPETQYFGPGTRLLVL.

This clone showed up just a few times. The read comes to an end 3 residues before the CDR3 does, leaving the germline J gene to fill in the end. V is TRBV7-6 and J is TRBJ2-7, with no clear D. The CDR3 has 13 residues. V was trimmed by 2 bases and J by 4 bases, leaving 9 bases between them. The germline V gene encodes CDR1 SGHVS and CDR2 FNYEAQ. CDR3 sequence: CASSLLAWYEQYF. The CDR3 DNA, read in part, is TGTGCCAGCAGCTTATTGGCTTGGTACGAG.

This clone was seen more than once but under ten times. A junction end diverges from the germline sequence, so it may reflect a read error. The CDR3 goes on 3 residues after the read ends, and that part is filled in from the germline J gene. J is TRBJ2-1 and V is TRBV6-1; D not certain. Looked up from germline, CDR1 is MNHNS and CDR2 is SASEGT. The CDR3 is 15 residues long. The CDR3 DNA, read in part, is TGTGCCAGCAATGAAGTAGCATTCTCCTACAATGAG. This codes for CASNEVAFSYNE. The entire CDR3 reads CASNEVAFSYNEQFF.

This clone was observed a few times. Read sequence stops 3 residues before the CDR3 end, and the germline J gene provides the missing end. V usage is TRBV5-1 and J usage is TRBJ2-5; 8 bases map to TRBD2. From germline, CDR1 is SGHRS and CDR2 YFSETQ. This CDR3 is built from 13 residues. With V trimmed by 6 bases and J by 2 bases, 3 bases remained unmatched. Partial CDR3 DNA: TGCGCCAGCACGGGCGGGGGGCAAGAGACC. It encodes CASTGGGQET. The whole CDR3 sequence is CASTGGGQETQYF.

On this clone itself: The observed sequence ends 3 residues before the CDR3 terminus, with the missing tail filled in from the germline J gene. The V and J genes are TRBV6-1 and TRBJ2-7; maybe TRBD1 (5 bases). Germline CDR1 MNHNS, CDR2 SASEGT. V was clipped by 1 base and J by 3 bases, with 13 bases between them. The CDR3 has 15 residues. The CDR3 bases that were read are TGTGCCAGCAGTGAAGGGACACCAACCCTCTACGAG. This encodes CASSEGTPTLYE. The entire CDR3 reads CASSEGTPTLYEQYF.

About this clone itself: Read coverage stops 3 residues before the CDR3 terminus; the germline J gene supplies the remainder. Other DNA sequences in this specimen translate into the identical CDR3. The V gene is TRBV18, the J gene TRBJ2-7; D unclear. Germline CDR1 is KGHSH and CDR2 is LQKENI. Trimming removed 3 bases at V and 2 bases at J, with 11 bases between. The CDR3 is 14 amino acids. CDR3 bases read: TGTGCCAGCTCACCTACGACAAAGACCTACGAG. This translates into CASSPTTKTYE. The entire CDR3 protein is CASSPTTKTYEQYF.

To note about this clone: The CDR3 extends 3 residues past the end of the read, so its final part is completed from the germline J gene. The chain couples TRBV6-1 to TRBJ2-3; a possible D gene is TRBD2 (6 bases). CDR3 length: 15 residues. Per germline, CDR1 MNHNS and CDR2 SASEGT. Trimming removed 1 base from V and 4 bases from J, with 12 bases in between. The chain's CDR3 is CASSEGGTGADTQYF. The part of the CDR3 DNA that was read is TGTGCCAGCAGTGAAGGGGGTACGGGGGCAGATACG.

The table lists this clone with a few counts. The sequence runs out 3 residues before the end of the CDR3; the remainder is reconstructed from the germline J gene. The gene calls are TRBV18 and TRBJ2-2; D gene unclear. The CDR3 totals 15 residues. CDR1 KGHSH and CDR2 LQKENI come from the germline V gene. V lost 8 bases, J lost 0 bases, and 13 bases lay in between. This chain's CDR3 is CASAAGLSNTGELFF. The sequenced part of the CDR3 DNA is TGTGCCAGCGCTGCAGGTTTGTCGAACACCGGGGAG.

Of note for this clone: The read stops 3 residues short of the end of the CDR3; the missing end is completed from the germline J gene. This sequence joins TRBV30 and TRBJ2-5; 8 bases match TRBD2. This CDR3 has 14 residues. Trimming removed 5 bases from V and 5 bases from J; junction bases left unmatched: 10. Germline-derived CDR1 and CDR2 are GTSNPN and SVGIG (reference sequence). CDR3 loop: CAWVKRGGGETQYF. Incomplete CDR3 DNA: TGTGCCTGGGTGAAACGGGGGGGCGGGGAGACC.

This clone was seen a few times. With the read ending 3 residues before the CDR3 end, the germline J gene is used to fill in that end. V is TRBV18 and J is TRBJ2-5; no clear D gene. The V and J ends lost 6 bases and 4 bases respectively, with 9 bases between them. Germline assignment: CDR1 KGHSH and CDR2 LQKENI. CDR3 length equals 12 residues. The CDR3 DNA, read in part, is TGTGCCAGCTCGAAACTTGGAGAGACC. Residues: CASSKLGET. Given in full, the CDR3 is CASSKLGETQYF.

This CDR3 reads CASSYVSRGTDTQYF. The part of the CDR3 DNA that was read is TGTGCCAGCAGTTACGTTTCCAGGGGCACAGATACG. This chain connects TRBV6-2 or TRBV6-3 to TRBJ2-3; D is perhaps TRBD1 (5 bases). The sequenced fragment ends 3 residues before the CDR3 boundary, so the rest is inferred from the germline J gene. CDR1 and CDR2 from the germline V gene are MNHEY and SVGEGT. V was shortened by 2 bases and J by 1 base, with 10 bases between the two germline ends. The CDR3 contains 15 residues.